This TCR beta chain was observed in a study of cytomegalovirus exposure and HLA in healthy donors. Across the study: Among the 300 to 500 genotyped donors, approximately 80% were placed in the Caucasian-associated ancestry cluster. Study-level points and caveats: Rates of TCR association differed by HLA locus in a later analysis, with DRB1 highest and HLA-C lowest. Analysis performed later found more than 15,000 TCR beta sequences associated with HLA alleles at 0.05 false discovery rate.

Remarks on this clone: Its matching antigen is unknown. The conserved final phenylalanine or tryptophan is absent from the CDR3, which likely points to a read error.

Germline V gene sequence: CDR1 SGHTA, CDR2 FQGNSA. This CDR3 has 14 residues. Trimming removed 6 bases from V and 5 bases from J; junction bases left unmatched: 3. PCR employed 60 Vbeta and 13 Jbeta primers. Here immunoSEQ multiplex PCR was the method, and the copy in TCRdb shows in-frame clones only, minus some. Here the sample spans 100,000 to 150,000 clones, more than 65% being singletons. The clonotype comes from a woman aged 60 to 75 in good health and CMV-seropositive. The rearrangement joins TRBV7-2 to TRBJ1-6; 8 nucleotides line up with TRBD1. Input material: PBMCs. CDR3 region: CASSLTGDNSPLHL. The CDR3, as DNA: TGTGCCAGCAGTTTGACAGGGGATAATTCACCCCTCCACCTT.